This is a list of T cell receptor beta chains from one sample in a study of T cell responses to AZD1222 COVID-19 vaccine. The method was immunoSEQ multiplex PCR; TCRdb's version includes in-frame clones alone and lacks a portion of them. This table has 120,000 to 150,000 clones, roughly four fifths appearing once. The source was peripheral blood, collected on day 0 of MenACWY control vaccination. Receptor source: an adult in good health. Both conserved end residues are part of each CDR3. A D gene is named only where the DNA matches it firmly. A row's size may be missing; if present it is once, few, many or a size class.

V gene	clone size	J gene	D gene	CDR3 DNA	CDR3 protein
TRBV12-3/TRBV12-4	-	TRBJ2-1	-	TGTGCCTGCCGGGCAGGGATCTACAATGAGCAGTTCTTC	CACRAGIYNEQFF
TRBV4-2	few	TRBJ1-2	TRBD1	TGTGCCAGCAGCCAGGAAGGGACAGGCGGTGGCTACACCTTC	CASSQEGTGGGYTF
TRBV6-5	-	TRBJ1-1	-	TGTGCCAGCATCCAAGCGGGGGGTTCGGCTGAAGCTTTCTTT	CASIQAGGSAEAFF
TRBV9	-	TRBJ2-2	-	TGTGCCAGCAGCGTAGTAGGGTCGGGCGGGGAGCTGTTTTTT	CASSVVGSGGELFF
TRBV27	once	TRBJ1-6	-	TGTGCCAGCAGTTTATACCGATTAGATTCACCCCTCCACTTT	CASSLYRLDSPLHF
TRBV7-9	-	TRBJ1-1	-	TGTGCCAGCAGCTCGCCCCAGGCCCTGAACACTGAAGCTTTCTTT	CASSSPQALNTEAFF
TRBV7-9	once	TRBJ2-1	-	TGTGCCAGCAGCAACTTGGGAACGGGACGGCGCTCCAATGAGCAGTTCTTC	CASSNLGTGRRSNEQFF
TRBV6-5	-	TRBJ1-6	-	TGTGCCAGCACCTTACGTGGAGGACATAATTCACCCCTCCACTTT	CASTLRGGHNSPLHF
TRBV25-1	-	TRBJ1-6	-	TGTGCCAGCAGTGAATATAAAGGGGATTCACCCCTCCACTTT	CASSEYKGDSPLHF
TRBV7-2	-	TRBJ2-7	-	TGTGCCAGCAGCCCACGGACACTCCCCTACGAGCAGTACTTC	CASSPRTLPYEQYF
TRBV18	-	TRBJ1-2	-	TGTGCCAGCTCACCGGACGTGACTTATGGCTACACCTTC	CASSPDVTYGYTF
TRBV21-1	few	TRBJ2-1	-	TGTGCCAGCAGCTGGTGCTTAATGGTAGAGGGCGGAGGGGATGAGCAGTTCTTC	CASSWCLMVEGGGDEQFF
TRBV5-1	-	TRBJ2-3	-	TGCGCCAGCAGCCCTACCACTAGGGCGGTAGATACGCAGTATTTT	CASSPTTRAVDTQYF
TRBV5-5	-	TRBJ1-6	TRBD1	TGTGCCAGCAGCTGGACAGGATTGAATTCACCCCTCCACTTT	CASSWTGLNSPLHF
TRBV10-2	-	TRBJ2-5	TRBD2	TGCGCCAGCAGTTTCCCCTTAGCGGGGGAAAAAGAGACCCAGTACTTC	CASSFPLAGEKETQYF
TRBV10-1	-	TRBJ1-1	-	TGCGCCAGCAGTGAGGGACACCTTAACACTGAAGCTTTCTTT	CASSEGHLNTEAFF
TRBV7-3	-	TRBJ1-1	-	TGTGCCAGCAGCTTAGGACAGCCGAACACTGAAGCTTTCTTT	CASSLGQPNTEAFF
TRBV7-6	-	TRBJ2-3	TRBD2	TGTGCCAGCAGAGCCGGGGGGGCGCGCACAGATACGCAGTATTTT	CASRAGGARTDTQYF
TRBV27	-	TRBJ2-1	-	TGTGCCAGCAGTCTCCTGGGCGGAAGTACTGGTGAGCAGTTCTTC	CASSLLGGSTGEQFF
TRBV30	-	TRBJ2-1	-	TGTGCCTGGTCAGGAATGGTAACGTACAATGAGCAGTTCTTC	CAWSGMVTYNEQFF
TRBV7-8	-	TRBJ2-3	TRBD2	TGTGCCAGCAGCTTCGTCACACTAGCGGGGGGAGGAGATACGCAGTATTTT	CASSFVTLAGGGDTQYF
TRBV2	-	TRBJ2-1	-	TGTGCCAGCAGTAAGGGACCAGCAGGCTACAATGAGCAGTTCTTC	CASSKGPAGYNEQFF
TRBV5-1	-	TRBJ1-1	TRBD1	TGCGCCAGCAGCTTGGAGGGGGGGACAGGTCCAGCTTTCTTT	CASSLEGGTGPAFF
TRBV12-3/TRBV12-4	-	TRBJ1-2	-	TGTGCCAGCAGTCTTGGACAGTTCGGCTACACCTTC	CASSLGQFGYTF
TRBV5-1	-	TRBJ1-2	-	TGCGCCAGCAGCTTGCGGGGGGACACCGTAAACTATGGCTACACCTTC	CASSLRGDTVNYGYTF
TRBV4-2	-	TRBJ2-1	TRBD1	TGTGCCAGCAGCCCTCGGACAGGCTACAATGAGCAGTTCTTC	CASSPRTGYNEQFF
TRBV4-2	-	TRBJ1-5	-	TGTGCCAGCAGCCAAGGCCGAGAACCCCAGCATTTT	CASSQGREPQHF
TRBV7-3	once	TRBJ2-2	TRBD2	TGTGCCAGCAGCAGAAGCGGGGTCACCGGGGAGCTGTTTTTT	CASSRSGVTGELFF
TRBV5-1	-	TRBJ2-1	TRBD2	TGCGCCAGCAGCTTGAGCGGGGGCTCTTACAATGAGCAGTTCTTC	CASSLSGGSYNEQFF
TRBV3-1/TRBV3-2	-	TRBJ1-3	-	TGTGCCAGCAGCCAAGTAGGGACCGTCGGAAACACCATATATTTT	CASSQVGTVGNTIYF
TRBV5-6	many	TRBJ2-1	-	TGTGCCAGCAGCGACGCGCGCGTTGAGCAGTTCTTC	CASSDARVEQFF
TRBV15	-	TRBJ1-1	-	TGTGCCACAGGGGTGAACACTGAAGCTTTCTTT	CATGVNTEAFF
TRBV11-3	-	TRBJ2-2	-	TGTGCCAGCAGTTGGAGGACCGGGGAGCTGTTTTTT	CASSWRTGELFF
TRBV2	-	TRBJ2-7	TRBD1	TGTGCCAGCGGGACAGGTTCTGGCGAGCAGTACTTC	CASGTGSGEQYF
TRBV19	-	TRBJ1-3	TRBD1	TGTGCCAGTAGTTCCCGGACAGGGATGATCGTTTGGGCTGGAAACACCATATATTTT	CASSSRTGMIVWAGNTIYF
TRBV7-8	-	TRBJ1-4	TRBD1	TGTGCCAGCAGCCAGGGACAGGGAGGTGAAAAACTGTTTTTT	CASSQGQGGEKLFF
TRBV10-2	-	TRBJ1-5	TRBD1	TGCGCCAGCAGTGAAAGAGAACACAGGGGCTTACAGCCCCAGCATTTT	CASSEREHRGLQPQHF
TRBV12-3/TRBV12-4	-	TRBJ1-5	-	TGTGCCAGCACCACGCTCGAGGGTCAGCCCCAGCATTTT	CASTTLEGQPQHF
TRBV6-5	-	TRBJ1-2	-	TGTGCCAGCAGGGATGTTAGGGGTTATGGCTACACCTTC	CASRDVRGYGYTF
TRBV3-1/TRBV3-2	-	TRBJ1-1	-	TGTGCCAGCAGCCAAGATTGGAGTGTAGGCACTGAAGCTTTCTTT	CASSQDWSVGTEAFF
TRBV2	-	TRBJ2-1	TRBD1	TGTGCCAGCAGCGCTGACAGGGGTCGGGGCAATGAGCAGTTCTTC	CASSADRGRGNEQFF
TRBV3-1/TRBV3-2	-	TRBJ2-1	TRBD2	TGTGCCAGCAGCCGAAGGACTAGCGGGGGGACCTTACACAATGAGCAGTTCTTC	CASSRRTSGGTLHNEQFF
TRBV27	once	TRBJ2-3	TRBD2	TGTGCCAGCAGTATAACATTTTTACGCGGGGGGGTCCCAGATACGCAGTATTTT	CASSITFLRGGVPDTQYF
TRBV5-1	-	TRBJ1-2	-	TGCGCCAGCAGCCTGGACAGTTCCTATGGCTACACCTTC	CASSLDSSYGYTF
TRBV13	-	TRBJ1-1	-	TGTGCCAGCAGTCACAGGGTACGAGGATTAACTTTCTTT	CASSHRVRGLTFF